The entry that follows covers one T cell receptor (beta chain) sequence. V gave up 6 bases and J gave up 2 bases; unmatched junction bases: 10. Germline V CDR1 and CDR2: MDHEN, SYDVKM. The length of the CDR3 is 16 residues. The RNA input was roughly 0.45 to 1 ug, and it was reverse transcribed with random hexamers. TCRdb redid the calling of the immunoSEQ multiplex PCR reads with MiXCR, one entry per CDR3 protein. The sample holds about 190,000 distinct CDR3 sequences, 85% to 95% seen once. This specimen comes from a study of CD8 T cells in Susac syndrome. Sequencing input: CD4+ T cells from PBMCs. The sequence was obtained from a human donor in good health. The genes are TRBV28 and TRBJ2-3, with 8 bases lining up with TRBD1. The CDR3 is CASRLIQGAPTDTQYF. The CDR3 DNA sequence: TGTGCCAGCAGACTTATTCAGGGGGCGCCCACAGATACGCAGTATTTT.